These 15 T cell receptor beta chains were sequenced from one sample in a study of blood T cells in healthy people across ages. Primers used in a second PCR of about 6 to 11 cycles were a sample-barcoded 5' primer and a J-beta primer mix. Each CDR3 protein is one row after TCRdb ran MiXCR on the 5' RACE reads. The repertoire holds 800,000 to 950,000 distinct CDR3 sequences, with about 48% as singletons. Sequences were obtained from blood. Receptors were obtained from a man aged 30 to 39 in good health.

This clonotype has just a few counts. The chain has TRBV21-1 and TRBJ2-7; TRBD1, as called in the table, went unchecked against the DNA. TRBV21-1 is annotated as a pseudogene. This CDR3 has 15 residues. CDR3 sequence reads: CASSKPPKSSYEQYF. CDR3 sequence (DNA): TGTGCCAGCAGCAAACCCCCCAAAAGCTCCTACGAGCAGTACTTC.

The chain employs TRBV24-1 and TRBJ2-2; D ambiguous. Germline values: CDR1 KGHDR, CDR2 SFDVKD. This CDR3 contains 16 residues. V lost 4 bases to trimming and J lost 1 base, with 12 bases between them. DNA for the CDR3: TGTGCCACCAGTGACACCGATCGGGTGAACACCGGGGAGCTGTTTTTT. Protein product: CATSDTDRVNTGELFF.

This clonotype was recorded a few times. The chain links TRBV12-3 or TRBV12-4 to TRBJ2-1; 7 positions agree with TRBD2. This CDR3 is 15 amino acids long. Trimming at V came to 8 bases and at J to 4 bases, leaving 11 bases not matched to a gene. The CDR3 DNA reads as TGTGCCAGCTGCTATCAGGGCGGGGGATACAATGAGCAGTTCTTC. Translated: CASCYQGGGYNEQFF.

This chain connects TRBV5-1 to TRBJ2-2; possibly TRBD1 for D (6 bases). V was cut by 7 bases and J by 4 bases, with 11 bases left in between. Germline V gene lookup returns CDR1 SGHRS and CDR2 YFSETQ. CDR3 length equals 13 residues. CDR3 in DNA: TGCGCCAGCCGCGGACAGACCACCGGGGAGCTGTTTTTT. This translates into CASRGQTTGELFF. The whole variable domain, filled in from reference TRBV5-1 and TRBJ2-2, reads KAGVTQTPRYLIKTRGQQVTLSCSPISGHRSVSWYQQTPGQGLQFLFEYFSETQRNKGNFPGRFSGRQFSNSRSEMNVSTLELGDSALYLCASRGQTTGELFFGEGSRLTVL.

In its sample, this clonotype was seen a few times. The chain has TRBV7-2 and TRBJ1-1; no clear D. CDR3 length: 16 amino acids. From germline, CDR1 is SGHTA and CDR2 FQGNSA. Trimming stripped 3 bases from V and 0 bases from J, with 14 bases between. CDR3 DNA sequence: TGTGCCAGCAGCTTCCCCTGGCAGGTACTGAACACTGAAGCTTTCTTT. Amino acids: CASSFPWQVLNTEAFF.

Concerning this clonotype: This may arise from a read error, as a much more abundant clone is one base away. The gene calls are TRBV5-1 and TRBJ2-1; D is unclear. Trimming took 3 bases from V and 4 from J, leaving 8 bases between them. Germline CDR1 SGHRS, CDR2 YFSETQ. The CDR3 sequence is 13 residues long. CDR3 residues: CASSWWGYNEQFF. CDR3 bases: TGCGCCAGCAGCTGGTGGGGTTACAATGAGCAGTTCTTC.

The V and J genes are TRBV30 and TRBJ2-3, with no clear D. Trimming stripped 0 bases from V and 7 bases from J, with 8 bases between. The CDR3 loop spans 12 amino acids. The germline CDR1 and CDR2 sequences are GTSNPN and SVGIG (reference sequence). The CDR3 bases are TGTGCCTGGAGTGTACGAGCGTATACGCAGTATTTT. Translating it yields CAWSVRAYTQYF. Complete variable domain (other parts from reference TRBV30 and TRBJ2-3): SQTIHQWPATLVQPVGSPLSLECTVEGTSNPNLYWYRQAAGRGLQLLFYSVGIGQISSEVPQNLSASRPQDRQFILSSKKLLLSDSGFYLCAWSVRAYTQYFGPGTRLTVL.

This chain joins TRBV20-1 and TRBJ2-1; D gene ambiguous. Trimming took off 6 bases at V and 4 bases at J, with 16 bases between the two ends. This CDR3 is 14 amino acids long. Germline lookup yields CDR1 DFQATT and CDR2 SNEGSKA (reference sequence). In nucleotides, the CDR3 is TGCAGTGCCAGGCTCCTAGGCCCTTACAATGAGCAGTTCTTC. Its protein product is CSARLLGPYNEQFF.

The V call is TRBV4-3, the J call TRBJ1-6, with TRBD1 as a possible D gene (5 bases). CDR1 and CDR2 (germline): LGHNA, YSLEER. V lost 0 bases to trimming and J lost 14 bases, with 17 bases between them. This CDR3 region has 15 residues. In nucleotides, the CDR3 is TGCGCCAGCAGCCAAGATCTTCAGGGCGCAAGTGCCCTCCACTTT. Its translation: CASSQDLQGASALHF.

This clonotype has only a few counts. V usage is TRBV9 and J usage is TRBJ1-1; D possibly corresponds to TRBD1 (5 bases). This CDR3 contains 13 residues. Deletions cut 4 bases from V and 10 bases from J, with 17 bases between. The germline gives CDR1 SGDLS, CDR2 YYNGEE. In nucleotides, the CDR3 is TGTGCCAGCAGCCCCGGGGGAGGGATAAGAGCTTTCTTT. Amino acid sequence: CASSPGGGIRAFF.

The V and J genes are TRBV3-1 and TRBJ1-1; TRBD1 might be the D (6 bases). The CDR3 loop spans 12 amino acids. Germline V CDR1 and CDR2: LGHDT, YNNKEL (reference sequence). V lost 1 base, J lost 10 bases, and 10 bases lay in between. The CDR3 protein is CASSQARGRAFF. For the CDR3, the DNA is TGTGCCAGCAGCCAAGCCAGGGGACGAGCTTTCTTT.

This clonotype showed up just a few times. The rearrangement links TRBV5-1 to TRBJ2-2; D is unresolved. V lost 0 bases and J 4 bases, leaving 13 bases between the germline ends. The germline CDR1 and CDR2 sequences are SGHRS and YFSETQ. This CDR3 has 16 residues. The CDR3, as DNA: TGCGCCAGCAGCTTGGTCGGTGGGCGCGGCACCGGGGAGCTGTTTTTT. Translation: CASSLVGGRGTGELFF.

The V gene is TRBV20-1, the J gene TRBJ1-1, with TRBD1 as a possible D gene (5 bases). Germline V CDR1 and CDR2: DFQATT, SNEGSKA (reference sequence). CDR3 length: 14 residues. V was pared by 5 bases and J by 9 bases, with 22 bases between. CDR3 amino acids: CSAAPVRQSQKAFF. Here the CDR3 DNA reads TGCAGTGCTGCCCCTGTCCGACAGTCGCAAAAAGCTTTCTTT.

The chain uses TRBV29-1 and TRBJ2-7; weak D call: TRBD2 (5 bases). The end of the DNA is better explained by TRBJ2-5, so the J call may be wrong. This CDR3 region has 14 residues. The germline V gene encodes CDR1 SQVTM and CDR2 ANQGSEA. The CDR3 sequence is CSVRGSGSLETQYF. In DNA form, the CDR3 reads TGCAGCGTTCGAGGCTCGGGGTCTCTAGAGACCCAGTACTTC.

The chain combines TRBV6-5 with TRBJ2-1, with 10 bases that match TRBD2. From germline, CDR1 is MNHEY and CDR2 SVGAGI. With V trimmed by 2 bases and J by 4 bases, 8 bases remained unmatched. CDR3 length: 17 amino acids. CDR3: CASSYGFLTSGYNEQFF. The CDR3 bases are TGTGCCAGCAGTTACGGCTTCCTGACTAGCGGGTACAATGAGCAGTTCTTC.